The clone carrying this TCR beta chain was counted between two and nine times. Germline V CDR1 and CDR2: MNHNS, SASEGT. Trimming took 6 bases from V and 1 from J; bases not matched to a gene: 8. CDR3 length: 16 amino acids. This sample is drawn from a study of CD4 and CD8 cells across lung adenocarcinoma regions. TCRdb ran MiXCR on the PCR reads and lists one entry per CDR3 protein. The sample shows some 23,000 distinct CDR3 sequences, around half of them seen only once. Samples came from patients with localized non-small cell lung adenocarcinoma. The chain uses TRBV6-1 and TRBJ2-3; TRBD1 matches 9 bases. Sample: CD8+ T cells from the center of a lung tumor. The source of this sequence is a male donor with lung adenocarcinoma. The CD4 and CD8 labels of this study may be unreliable. DNA for the CDR3: TGTGCCAGCAGGTTGACAGGGGGGACCGGCACAGATACGCAGTATTTT. It encodes CASRLTGGTGTDTQYF.